This T cell receptor (beta chain) was identified in a study of T cell responses to AZD1222 COVID-19 vaccine (dated by TCRdb to the early 2020s). Background on the whole study: TCR sequencing was performed for roughly 250 trial participants, of whom 200 to 220 were given two doses of AZD1222 and around 25 were given two doses of MenACWY control vaccine. Trial participants were enrolled by age into 18-55, 56-69 and 70-plus year subgroups, with around 140, 26 and 57 TCR-sequenced participants respectively.

The time point label of this sample denotes: about 28 days (+/-7) after the second vaccine dose. AZD1222 recipients with second doses at about 4 weeks or about 12 weeks were pooled, because spike-specific TCR depth and breadth did not differ between schedules. Vaccinee samples came from UK trials COV001 and COV002, including a single-blind randomized controlled phase 2/3 trial of AZD1222 (ChAdOx1 nCoV-19) in healthy adults. Trial participant PBMC samples were collected at day 0 and day 28 after the second dose for TCRbeta chain sequencing. The research as a whole found: The 56-69-year group was small, and its depth increase did not reach significance, likely because of low power. Because no day 14 peak-response samples were available, repertoires were characterized only after the peak T cell response. A significant rise in spike-specific TCR breadth and depth was observed after two AZD1222 doses relative to day 0 and relative to MenACWY recipients. The vaccine-associated CD4 TCRs covered the entire spike protein, and the dominant responses fell in regions 160-218 and 743-854. Nearly half of unique spike-specific TCRs reportedly recognized epitopes outside regions mutated in the B.1.351 and B.1.1.7 variants. Participants were mostly white British and included more females than males, and it was suggested by the authors that clonal diversity may have been underestimated. Conclusions about previously exposed vaccinees were limited because only a handful of AZD1222 recipients were SARS-CoV-2 seropositive at baseline.

Via the germline V gene (reference sequence), CDR1 is LGHDT and CDR2 YNNKEL. Its CDR3 holds 14 amino acids, cysteine through phenylalanine. The only DNA kept is the CDR3, 42 bases in frame from the first base. The junction carries 15 bases between V and J, which are trimmed by 2 bases and 10 bases respectively. This clone was seen a single time. No cognate antigen has been identified for it. No base qualities exist here, and no much larger clone lies one base off it. The CDR3 regions of human TCRbeta chains were analyzed by immunosequencing. In the source study's methods: Repertoire TCRs were checked for matches against a reference library of SARS-CoV-2-specific TCRs that had been generated using the MIRA antigen-specificity platform. Breadth was defined as the fraction of unique TCRs that were SARS-CoV-2-associated, and depth was defined as the fraction of total T cells that were SARS-CoV-2-associated. Using the MIRA data, every spike-specific TCR was mapped to the spike region that the TCR reacted to and assigned to either a CD4 or a CD8 class. Log10-transformed breadth and depth values were compared by one-way ANOVA with Sidak's multiple comparisons tests. In TCRdb, the immuneACCESS table is reduced to in-frame sequences with V and J assigned. These tables do not hold every clone; where another copy was compared, an unresolved V gene accounts for under half, and the others remain unexplained. The DNA was the basis for D and trimming; V, J and clone size are from that table. The sample records 70,000 or so clones, less than 85% of which are singletons. The ten largest clonotypes hold around a quarter of the sample.

The sequence is built from TRBV3-1 (or the pseudogene TRBV3-2) and TRBJ2-1; the D region possibly corresponds to TRBD2 (7 bases align). The sequence came from an adult who received the AZD1222 COVID-19 vaccine. The sample in question was peripheral blood, obtained 28 days after the second AZD1222 dose. The CDR3 corresponds to CASSQHTGGDEQFF. DNA sequence: TGTGCCAGCAGCCAACACACGGGGGGCGACGAGCAGTTCTTC.